This T cell receptor beta chain was captured by sequencing in a study of blood T cell repertoires in COVID-19. In the study overall: Nucleic acid was either cDNA or gDNA, and it came from T cells, B-cell-depleted T cells, or PBMCs.

In the original analysis: Using reference gene primer amplification, nucleated cell counts were estimated. Method: immunoSEQ multiplex PCR; TCRdb's copy keeps in-frame clones and lacks some. For V, J and clone size, that table is used; D and trimming come from the DNA. The sample comprises roughly 320,000 clones, more than 85% of which are singletons, and 3.9% rests with the top ten. In assigning cohorts, the study relied on participant-reported clinical history. During the 2 weeks before they entered the study, exposed participants had met someone with a PCR-confirmed or clinician-diagnosed COVID-19 case. The J segment lost 5 bases and the V segment lost 3 bases, leaving 3 bases of the junction unmatched. The CDR3 covers 13 residues. The germline V gene encodes CDR1 DFQATT and CDR2 SNEGSKA (reference sequence).

The clonotype comes from a woman in her twenties or thirties who had been exposed to COVID-19. Sequenced input: PBMCs or T cells enriched from blood (not recorded which). This chain connects TRBV20-1 to TRBJ1-4, with 7 bases aligning to TRBD1. The CDR3, as DNA: TGCAGTGCTAGTTCGACAGGGAATGAAAAACTGTTTTTT. Translated, it gives CSASSTGNEKLFF.